Listed here are 18 T cell receptor beta chains from one sample, sequenced in a study of shared clonotypes between healthy human individuals. Some clones are missing from TCRdb's copy, which holds only in-frame ones; the method was immunoSEQ multiplex PCR. The sample has fewer than 700,000 clones; just over 75% are singletons. The sequenced sample was PBMCs. These receptors all stem from a woman aged 35 to 49 in good health. Some clones in this sample may be carry-over from other donors' samples.

This chain joins TRBV4-1 and TRBJ2-1; 14 positions match TRBD2. Germline V CDR1 and CDR2: MGHRA, YSYEKL. V trimming: 1 base; J trimming: 12 bases; junction bases outside the gene matches: 8. The CDR3 is made up of 16 amino acids. CDR3 nucleotide sequence: TGCGCCAGCAGCCAAGGTACGGGACTAGCGGGAGTGGGGCAGTTCTTC. Protein sequence: CASSQGTGLAGVGQFF.

This clone was observed once. This sequence joins TRBV7-2 and TRBJ2-7; D gene ambiguous. CDR1 SGHTA and CDR2 FQGNSA come from the germline V gene. Trimming took 4 bases from V and 2 from J, leaving 9 bases between them. The length of the CDR3 is 13 residues. The CDR3 DNA follows: TGTGCCAGCAGCTCGGGCCTCACCTACGAGCAGTACTTC. It codes for CASSSGLTYEQYF.

V is TRBV5-1 and J is TRBJ2-1; 14 nucleotides align to TRBD2. V was pared by 0 bases and J by 5 bases, with 1 base of the junction left unmatched. The CDR3 runs to 16 residues. Germline CDR1 SGHRS, CDR2 YFSETQ. CDR3 protein: CASSLGTSGGHNEQFF. For the CDR3, the DNA is TGCGCCAGCAGCTTGGGGACTAGCGGGGGGCACAATGAGCAGTTCTTC.

The chain is built from TRBV7-3 and TRBJ1-1; D is unresolved. CDR3 length equals 16 residues. Germline CDR1 is SGHTA and CDR2 is FQGTGA. The V gene lost 2 bases and the J gene lost 1 base, with 14 bases spanning the gap. The CDR3 here is CASSLGWHEANTEAFF. The CDR3, as DNA: TGTGCCAGCAGCTTAGGGTGGCATGAGGCGAACACTGAAGCTTTCTTT.

This clone came up a few times. J is TRBJ2-5 and V is TRBV25-1, with D possibly matching TRBD1 (6 bases). Germline values: CDR1 MGHDK, CDR2 SYGVNS. The length of the CDR3 is 14 residues. The V end was cut by 1 base, the J end by 2 bases, with 8 bases between. The DNA for the CDR3 is TGTGCCAGCAGTGAATGGGGACAACAAGAGACCCAGTACTTC. Amino acids: CASSEWGQQETQYF.

This clone came up a few times. One end of the junction is discordant with germline, which a read error may explain. The CDR3 sequence is CAISGGGSGIFGDTQYF. In nucleotides, the CDR3 is TGTGCCATCAGTGGCGGGGGTAGCGGGATTTTTGGTGATACGCAGTATTTT. The chain recombines TRBV25-1 with TRBJ2-3; 8 bases agree with TRBD2. The CDR3 covers 17 residues. Germline CDR1 and CDR2: MGHDK and SYGVNS.

V is TRBV4-3 and J is TRBJ2-7; 10 nucleotides match TRBD2. The CDR3 is 15 residues long. Germline V CDR1 and CDR2: LGHNA, YSLEER. Trimming cost V 4 bases and J 6 bases; bases outside gene matches: 9. The CDR3 reads CASSRLLAGVSEQYF. CDR3 coding DNA: TGCGCCAGCAGCCGTCTTCTAGCGGGAGTAAGCGAGCAGTACTTC.

The chain couples TRBV18 to TRBJ1-4; TRBD1 matches 8 bases. V gave up 2 bases and J gave up 7 bases; unmatched junction bases: 9. Germline V CDR1 and CDR2: KGHSH, LQKENI. This CDR3 has 16 amino acids. CDR3 sequence: CASSPDRGRGPEKLFF. The DNA of the CDR3 is TGTGCCAGCTCACCAGACAGGGGCCGCGGGCCTGAAAAACTGTTTTTT.

This chain joins TRBV7-8 and TRBJ2-1, with 8 bases fitting TRBD2. Germline assignment: CDR1 SGHVS and CDR2 FQNEAQ. V dropped 8 bases and J dropped 9; count of bases not matched to a gene: 9. This CDR3 has 13 amino acids. The CDR3 loop reads CASAEREFTEQFF. The CDR3 coding sequence is TGTGCCAGCGCGGAGCGGGAGTTTACTGAGCAGTTCTTC.

The rearrangement links TRBV6-5 to TRBJ2-1; D not certain. Germline assignment: CDR1 MNHEY and CDR2 SVGAGI. The CDR3 loop spans 12 amino acids. Trimming cost V 5 bases and J 1 base, with 3 bases left between them. CDR3 DNA sequence: TGTGCCAGCAGTAGGTCCTACAATGAGCAGTTCTTC. Its protein is CASSRSYNEQFF.

A note on this clone: Given a far larger clone just one base away, this is likely a sequencing read error. The rearrangement links TRBV30 to TRBJ1-4; weak D call: TRBD1 (6 bases). This CDR3 has 12 residues. CDR1 is GTSNPN, CDR2 SVGIG, per germline (reference sequence). CDR3 in amino acids: CARQENNEELFF. In DNA, the CDR3 is TGTGCCCGACAGGAGAATAATGAAGAACTGTTTTTT. Combining the CDR3 with reference TRBV30 and TRBJ1-4 gives the whole variable domain SQTIHQWPATLVQPVGSPLSLECTVEGTSNPNLYWYRQAAGRGLQLLFYSVGIGQISSEVPQNLSASRPQDRQFILSSKKLLLSDSGFYLCARQENNEELFFGSGTQLSVL.

As DNA, the CDR3 is TGCGCCAGCAGCCCGGACAGGGGATCCGGGGAGCTGTTTTTT. As protein: CASSPDRGSGELFF. The rearrangement joins TRBV5-1 to TRBJ2-2, with 9 bases lining up with TRBD1. The V and J ends lost 4 bases and 6 bases, in that order; junction bases with no gene match: 4. In germline, CDR1 is SGHRS, CDR2 YFSETQ. CDR3 length: 14 amino acids.

J is TRBJ2-7 and V is TRBV6-6, with TRBD1 as a possible D gene (6 bases). Trimming left V 6 bases short and J 2 bases short, with 14 bases between. The CDR3 sequence is 14 residues long. Germline CDR1 reads MNHNY; CDR2 reads SVGAGI (reference sequence). In DNA form, the CDR3 reads TGTGCCAGCAGAACGGACAGAGAAGCCTACGAGCAGTACTTC. Protein: CASRTDREAYEQYF.

This chain joins TRBV7-9 and TRBJ2-3, with TRBD1 as a possible D gene (6 bases). Trimming pared 0 bases from V and 5 bases from J, leaving 9 bases between. Per the germline V gene, CDR1 is SEHNR and CDR2 is FQNEAQ (reference sequence). This CDR3 comprises 14 residues. The CDR3 spells CASSLARGKDTQYF. The CDR3 nucleotides are TGTGCCAGCAGCTTAGCAAGGGGGAAAGATACGCAGTATTTT. The variable domain in full, with the rest retrieved from reference TRBV7-9 and TRBJ2-3, is DTGVSQNPRHKITKRGQNVTFRCDPISEHNRLYWYRQTLGQGPEFLTYFQNEAQLEKSRLLSDRFSAERPKGSFSTLEIQRTEQGDSAMYLCASSLARGKDTQYFGPGTRLTVL.

Points on this clone: This may arise from a read error, as a much more abundant clone is one base away. This chain connects TRBV7-2 to TRBJ2-7; possible D gene TRBD1, 5 bases. The V and J ends lost 2 bases and 0 bases respectively, with 8 bases between them. CDR1 SGHTA and CDR2 FQGNSA come from the germline V gene. This CDR3 is built from 14 residues. CDR3 nucleotides: TGTGCCAGCAGCTTAAGGGGCCACTCCTACGAGCAGTACTTC. Its translation is CASSLRGHSYEQYF.

Worth noting for this clone: At one of its ends the junction is not consistent with the germline gene, which may arise from a read error. The chain combines TRBV5-1 with TRBJ2-4; D might be TRBD1 (6 bases). CDR1 and CDR2 from the germline V gene are SGHRS and YFSETQ. This CDR3 region has 14 residues. This chain's CDR3 is CASSVTGAQNIQYF. DNA for the CDR3: TGCGCCAGCAGCGTGACAGGAGCCCAAAACATTCAGTACTTC.

The chain carries TRBV19 and TRBJ1-2; D might be TRBD1 (6 bases). Trimming cost V 3 bases and J 7 bases, with 15 bases left between them. This CDR3 spans 14 amino acids. Germline V gene data show CDR1 as LNHDA and CDR2 as SQIVND (reference sequence). CDR3 region: CASSILGGHGGYTF. The CDR3 nucleotides read TGTGCCAGTAGTATTTTGGGGGGCCATGGTGGCTACACCTTC.

The chain recombines TRBV27 with TRBJ1-6; D is unresolved. Looked up from germline, CDR1 is MNHEY and CDR2 is SMNVEV (reference sequence). The CDR3 covers 12 residues. Trimming took 3 bases from V and 3 from J, leaving 0 bases between them. CDR3 in amino acids: CASSFYNSPLHF. The CDR3 nucleotides are TGTGCCAGCAGTTTCTATAATTCACCCCTCCACTTT.